The 25 T cell receptor beta chains below were found in one sample sequenced in a study of shared T cell receptors in the human thymus. Here immunoSEQ multiplex PCR was the method, and the copy in TCRdb shows in-frame clones only, minus some. The data contain roughly 700,000 clones, 70% to 90% of them seen just once; the ten biggest clones take up 0.0085% to 0.012%. These data are also associated with another study on human thymus T cells.

The sequenced sample was thymocytes. These receptors came from a boy younger than two with a congenital heart defect.

The chain uses TRBV12-2 and TRBJ2-7; the D call of TRBD1 is as the table states it, not checked on the DNA. TRBV12-2 is tagged as a pseudogene. CDR3 size: 14 residues. The CDR3: CASRLRGSDYEQYF. The CDR3 DNA reads TGTGCAAGTCGCTTAAGGGGCAGCGACTACGAGCAGTACTTC.

This chain links TRBV4-3 with TRBJ1-4; TRBD1 might be the D (6 bases). Germline values: CDR1 LGHNA, CDR2 YSLEER. The CDR3 is 14 amino acids. With 1 base removed from V and 6 bases from J, the gap between germline ends came to 9 bases. The CDR3 sequence: CASSQAQGHEKLFF. As DNA, the CDR3 is TGCGCCAGCAGCCAAGCGCAGGGGCATGAAAAACTGTTTTTT.

The rearrangement joins TRBV4-2 to TRBJ1-5, with D tentatively TRBD1 (6 bases). Germline-derived CDR1 and CDR2 are LGHNA and YNFKEQ. V lost 3 bases and J lost 3, with 21 bases in between. This CDR3 spans 18 amino acids. Written as DNA, the CDR3 is TGTGCCAGCAGCCAGGCCGAGGAGAGGGGGGGTTCCAATCAGCCCCAGCATTTT. Translated, it gives CASSQAEERGGSNQPQHF.

The V and J genes are TRBV18 and TRBJ1-4; 8 bases agree with TRBD1. The germline gives CDR1 KGHSH, CDR2 LQKENI. V shed 0 bases, J shed 0 bases, and the junction held 0 bases outside the gene matches. The CDR3 contains 16 residues. This CDR3 reads CASSPPDRATNEKLFF. CDR3 coding DNA: TGTGCCAGCTCACCACCGGACAGGGCAACTAATGAAAAACTGTTTTTT.

The chain joins TRBV5-6 to TRBJ1-2; TRBD1 aligns across 9 bases. The germline V gene has CDR1 SGHDT and CDR2 YYEEEE. This CDR3 has 14 residues. V was pared by 5 bases and J by 8 bases, with 10 bases of the junction left unmatched. CDR3 DNA sequence: TGTGCCAGCAGTTCTACAGGGGGCACGGGGGGCTACACCTTC. Translated, it gives CASSSTGGTGGYTF.

The V and J genes are TRBV2 and TRBJ2-4, with 7 bases fitting TRBD1. CDR1 SNHLY and CDR2 FYNNEI come from the germline V gene. Germline trimming cut 4 bases from V and 0 bases from J; bases unmatched to any gene: 6. This CDR3 spans 16 amino acids. CDR3: CASSGQGVKAKNIQYF. The DNA for the CDR3 is TGTGCCAGCAGTGGGCAGGGGGTTAAAGCCAAAAACATTCAGTACTTC. The complete variable domain, with remaining parts taken from reference TRBV2 and TRBJ2-4, reads EPEVTQTPSHQVTQMGQEVILRCVPISNHLYFYWYRQILGQKVEFLVSFYNNEISEKSEIFDDQFSVERPDGSNFTLKIRSTKLEDSAMYFCASSGQGVKAKNIQYFGAGTRLSVL.

The chain links TRBV11-2 to TRBJ1-5, with D perhaps matching TRBD1 (5 bases). This CDR3 spans 14 amino acids. Trimming took 6 bases from V and 2 from J, leaving 11 bases between them. Germline CDR1 reads SGHAT; CDR2 reads FQNNGV. The CDR3 loop reads CASSWGPGNQPQHF. The CDR3 DNA reads TGTGCCAGCAGTTGGGGCCCGGGCAATCAGCCCCAGCATTTT.

This chain joins TRBV28 and TRBJ2-7; 14 nucleotides line up with TRBD2. The V segment lost 5 bases and the J segment 4 bases; nucleotides outside the gene matches: 10. The CDR3 has 17 amino acids. The germline gives CDR1 MDHEN, CDR2 SYDVKM. The CDR3 loop reads CASSPGLAGVLGYEQYF. The CDR3 DNA sequence: TGTGCCAGCAGTCCGGGACTAGCGGGAGTGTTAGGGTACGAGCAGTACTTC.

This rearrangement joins TRBV2 to TRBJ2-7; 13 positions match TRBD2. Germline-derived CDR1 and CDR2 are SNHLY and FYNNEI. This CDR3 region has 17 residues. V lost 2 bases, J lost 4 bases, and 8 bases stayed unmatched. CDR3 in DNA: TGTGCCAGCAGTGAATCCCCCGGACTAGCGGGAGTGTACGAGCAGTACTTC. This codes for CASSESPGLAGVYEQYF.

The chain has TRBV7-2 and TRBJ2-7; TRBD1 matches 9 bases. The CDR3 consists of 14 residues. V shed 7 bases and J 4 bases; nucleotides not matched to a gene: 8. CDR1 is SGHTA, CDR2 FQGNSA, per germline. The CDR3 bases are TGTGCCAGCACCTCCGGGACAGGGTCTTACGAGCAGTACTTC. This sequence encodes CASTSGTGSYEQYF.

The V gene is TRBV4-3, the J gene TRBJ2-2, with a tentative D call TRBD2 (6 bases). Germline values: CDR1 LGHNA, CDR2 YSLEER. Trimming took off 0 bases at V and 2 bases at J, with 16 bases between the two ends. The CDR3 spans 18 residues. CDR3: CASSQDGGGSLNTGELFF. The CDR3 nucleotides are TGCGCCAGCAGCCAAGACGGGGGTGGGTCCCTTAACACCGGGGAGCTGTTTTTT.

V and J are TRBV7-2 and TRBJ2-7, with 11 bases identical to TRBD2. Per the germline V gene, CDR1 is SGHTA and CDR2 is FQGNSA. V shed 6 bases, J shed 2 bases, and the junction held 6 bases outside the gene matches. This CDR3 is 15 amino acids long. The CDR3 region is CASSLTSGGAYEQYF. DNA for the CDR3: TGTGCCAGCAGTCTAACTAGCGGGGGCGCCTACGAGCAGTACTTC.

The gene calls are TRBV30 and TRBJ1-4; D unclear. Trimming stripped 2 bases from V and 2 bases from J, with 15 bases between. Germline V gives CDR1 GTSNPN, CDR2 SVGIG (reference sequence). CDR3 length equals 16 residues. The CDR3 region is CAWSHGIGSTNEKLFF. CDR3 bases: TGTGCCTGGAGTCACGGGATAGGTTCGACTAATGAAAAACTGTTTTTT. Using reference TRBV30 and TRBJ1-4 for the parts outside the CDR3, the full variable domain is SQTIHQWPATLVQPVGSPLSLECTVEGTSNPNLYWYRQAAGRGLQLLFYSVGIGQISSEVPQNLSASRPQDRQFILSSKKLLLSDSGFYLCAWSHGIGSTNEKLFFGSGTQLSVL.

The chain is built from TRBV10-2 and TRBJ2-1, with 8 bases fitting TRBD2. V gave up 7 bases and J gave up 5 bases; unmatched junction bases: 4. CDR1 is WSHSY and CDR2 is SAAADI in the germline V gene. CDR3 length equals 13 residues. The DNA of the CDR3 is TGCGCCAGCAAAGCGGGAGCCAACAATGAGCAGTTCTTC. Its protein is CASKAGANNEQFF.

The chain joins TRBV6-6 to TRBJ2-1; 10 nucleotides agree with TRBD2. V dropped 0 bases and J dropped 3; count of bases not matched to a gene: 2. This CDR3 has 16 residues. Germline assignment: CDR1 MNHNY and CDR2 SVGAGI (reference sequence). In DNA form, the CDR3 reads TGTGCCAGCAGTTACTCGAGGACTAGCGGCTACAATGAGCAGTTCTTC. Translation: CASSYSRTSGYNEQFF.

The chain couples TRBV30 to TRBJ1-1; TRBD1 aligns across 7 bases. V was pared by 6 bases and J by 1 base, with 11 bases of the junction left unmatched. The CDR3 spans 15 residues. Germline V gene data show CDR1 as GTSNPN and CDR2 as SVGIG (reference sequence). The CDR3 loop is CACPGQVFGNTEAFF. In DNA form, the CDR3 reads TGTGCCTGCCCCGGACAGGTTTTTGGGAACACTGAAGCTTTCTTT.

The chain uses TRBV5-6 and TRBJ2-2; 12 bases are shared with TRBD2. Germline values: CDR1 SGHDT, CDR2 YYEEEE. The V and J ends lost 0 bases and 3 bases, in that order; junction bases with no gene match: 9. The CDR3 is made up of 19 amino acids. The CDR3 DNA reads TGTGCCAGCAGCTTGGCTGGGCTAGCGGGAGGGCCCGACACCGGGGAGCTGTTTTTT. Amino acids: CASSLAGLAGGPDTGELFF.

The sample holds a few counts of this clone. The rearrangement links TRBV19 to TRBJ1-4; possible D gene TRBD1, 6 bases. The CDR3 has 16 residues. Germline CDR1 LNHDA, CDR2 SQIVND (reference sequence). V lost 5 bases, J lost 4 bases, and 17 bases lay in between. CDR3 sequence reads: CASSLTRDIDNEKLFF. CDR3 DNA sequence: TGTGCCAGTAGTCTGACCCGGGACATCGATAATGAAAAACTGTTTTTT.

This chain joins TRBV11-2 and TRBJ1-5; 9 bases line up with TRBD1. With V trimmed by 6 bases and J by 5 bases, 17 bases remained unmatched. Germline V lookup: CDR1 SGHAT, CDR2 FQNNGV. The CDR3 extends over 18 amino acids. Written as DNA, the CDR3 is TGTGCCAGCAGAAAAAGTGGGGACAGGGAGGCAGGCGATCAGCCCCAGCATTTT. Encoded protein: CASRKSGDREAGDQPQHF.

DNA for the CDR3: TGTGCCTGGAGTGTACTCAGGAGCGGGGGCGGTGGGGCCAACGTCCTGACTTTC. Its protein product is CAWSVLRSGGGGANVLTF. The chain joins TRBV30 to TRBJ2-6; 8 nucleotides align to TRBD2. Trimming took 0 bases from V and 3 from J; bases not matched to a gene: 10. This CDR3 has 18 amino acids. Germline CDR1 and CDR2: GTSNPN and SVGIG (reference sequence).

DNA of the CDR3: TGTGCCAGTACCCCTACTAGCGGGAGTCGGAATGAGCAGTTCTTC. Residues: CASTPTSGSRNEQFF. This rearrangement joins TRBV19 to TRBJ2-1; 11 nucleotides agree with TRBD2. The CDR3 extends over 15 amino acids. Germline V gene data show CDR1 as LNHDA and CDR2 as SQIVND (reference sequence). J gave up 7 bases and V 7 bases, and 9 bases lay outside the gene matches.

The chain links TRBV30 to TRBJ2-7, with 7 bases fitting TRBD1. The CDR3 contains 16 residues. V was clipped by 0 bases and J by 3 bases; unmatched bases: 11. The V gene's germline CDR1 is GTSNPN and CDR2 SVGIG (reference sequence). CDR3 coding DNA: TGTGCCTGGAGTGTACCAAAGGACAGGAGATACTACGAGCAGTACTTC. This codes for CAWSVPKDRRYYEQYF. Drawing the rest from reference TRBV30 and TRBJ2-7, the complete variable domain is SQTIHQWPATLVQPVGSPLSLECTVEGTSNPNLYWYRQAAGRGLQLLFYSVGIGQISSEVPQNLSASRPQDRQFILSSKKLLLSDSGFYLCAWSVPKDRRYYEQYFGPGTRLTVT.

This sequence joins TRBV28 and TRBJ1-2; 12 bases are shared with TRBD1. The CDR3 has 19 residues. The J segment lost 2 bases and the V segment lost 7 bases, leaving 17 bases of the junction unmatched. Germline V gene lookup returns CDR1 MDHEN and CDR2 SYDVKM. This chain's CDR3 is CASTARGDRGRFGNYGYTF. The CDR3 DNA reads as TGTGCCAGCACCGCAAGAGGGGACAGGGGGCGGTTTGGGAACTATGGCTACACCTTC.

This chain joins TRBV14 and TRBJ2-1; no clear D. The germline gives CDR1 SGHDN, CDR2 FVKESK. Trimming cost V 4 bases and J 0 bases, with 4 bases left between them. CDR3 size: 13 residues. The CDR3, as DNA: TGTGCCAGCAGCCCTAGCTCCTACAATGAGCAGTTCTTC. Protein: CASSPSSYNEQFF.

The sample holds one count of this clone. This chain connects TRBV7-9 to TRBJ2-3; 7 nucleotides match TRBD2. The CDR3 has 15 residues. CDR1 is SEHNR, CDR2 FQNEAQ, per germline (reference sequence). Germline trimming cut 4 bases from V and 5 bases from J; bases unmatched to any gene: 9. CDR3 sequence reads: CASSWTAGAGDTQYF. The CDR3 DNA reads as TGTGCCAGCAGCTGGACGGCGGGAGCGGGAGATACGCAGTATTTT.